The T cell receptor beta chain under discussion was sequenced for a study of T cells in Graves' hyperthyroidism and ophthalmopathy. Overall study: Staff took peripheral blood when the initial diagnosis was made, before any treatment began.

This clonotype occurred many times. The CDR3 runs to 13 residues. Per the germline V gene, CDR1 is SGHTA and CDR2 is FQGNSA. J was trimmed by 0 bases and V by 9 bases; bases with no gene match: 2. RNA transcripts served as the template for amplifying TCR beta CDR3 regions. First-round RT-PCR with HTBI primers amplified the TCR CDR3 region. TCRdb reprocessed the multiplex PCR reads with MiXCR, giving one entry per CDR3 protein. The sample gives about 460,000 distinct CDR3 sequences, 22% of which show up once; about half is in the top ten. J is TRBJ2-1 and V is TRBV7-2; 7 bases are shared with TRBD1. This receptor was obtained from a woman aged 70-85 years with Graves' ophthalmopathy. The sequencing input was blood. In nucleotides, the CDR3 is TGTGCCAGTGGACAGGTCTCCTACAATGAGCAGTTCTTC. The encoded protein is CASGQVSYNEQFF.